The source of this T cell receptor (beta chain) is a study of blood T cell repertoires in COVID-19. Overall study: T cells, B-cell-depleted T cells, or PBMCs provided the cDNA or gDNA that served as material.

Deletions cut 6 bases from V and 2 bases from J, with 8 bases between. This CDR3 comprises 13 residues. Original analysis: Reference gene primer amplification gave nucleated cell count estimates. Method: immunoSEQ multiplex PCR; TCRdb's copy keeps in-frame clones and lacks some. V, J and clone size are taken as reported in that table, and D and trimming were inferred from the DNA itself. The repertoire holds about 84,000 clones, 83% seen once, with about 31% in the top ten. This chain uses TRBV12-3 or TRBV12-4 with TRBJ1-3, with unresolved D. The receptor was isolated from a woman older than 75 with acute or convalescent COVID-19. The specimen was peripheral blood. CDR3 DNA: TGTGCCAGCAGCCTCGGAGCTGGAAACACCATATATTTT. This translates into CASSLGAGNTIYF.